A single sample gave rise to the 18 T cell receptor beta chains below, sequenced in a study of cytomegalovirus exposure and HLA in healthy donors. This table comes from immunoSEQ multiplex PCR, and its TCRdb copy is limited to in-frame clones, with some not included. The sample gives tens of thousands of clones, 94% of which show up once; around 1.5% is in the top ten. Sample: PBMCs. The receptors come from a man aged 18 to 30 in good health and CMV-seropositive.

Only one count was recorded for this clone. The CDR3 nucleotides read TGTGCCAGCAGCTTAATGGGAGGAGCTAAGTCCAGCAATTCACCCCTCCACTTT. The encoded protein is CASSLMGGAKSSNSPLHF. The V and J genes are TRBV7-3 and TRBJ1-6; D is uncertain. CDR1 and CDR2 from the germline V gene are SGHTA and FQGTGA. Trimming removed 1 base from V and 7 bases from J, with 20 bases in between. The CDR3 has 18 residues.

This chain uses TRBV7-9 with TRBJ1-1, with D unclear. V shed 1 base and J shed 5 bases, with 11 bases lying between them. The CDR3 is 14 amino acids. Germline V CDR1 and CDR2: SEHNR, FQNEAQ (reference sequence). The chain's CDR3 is CASSLGRGGTEAFF. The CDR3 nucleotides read TGTGCCAGCAGCTTAGGGCGGGGTGGGACTGAAGCTTTCTTT.

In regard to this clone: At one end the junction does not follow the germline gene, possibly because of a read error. The CDR3 DNA reads as TGTGCTAGCAGCTTGACTAGCGGGAGTGGGGAGCTGTTTTTT. The encoded protein is CASSLTSGSGELFF. The rearrangement uses TRBV7-7 and TRBJ2-2; 12 nucleotides match TRBD2. The CDR3 runs 14 residues. Germline values: CDR1 SSHAT, CDR2 FNYEAQ (reference sequence).

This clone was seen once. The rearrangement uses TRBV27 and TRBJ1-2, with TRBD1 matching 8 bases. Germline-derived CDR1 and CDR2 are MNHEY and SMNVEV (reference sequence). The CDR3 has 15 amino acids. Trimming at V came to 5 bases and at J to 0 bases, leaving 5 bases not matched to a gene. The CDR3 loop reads CASSGQGPTNYGYTF. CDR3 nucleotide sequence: TGTGCCAGCAGTGGACAGGGACCAACTAACTATGGCTACACCTTC.

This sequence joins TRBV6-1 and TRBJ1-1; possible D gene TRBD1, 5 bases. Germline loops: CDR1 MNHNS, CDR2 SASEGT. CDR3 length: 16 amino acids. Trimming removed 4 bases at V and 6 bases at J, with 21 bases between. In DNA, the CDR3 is TGTGCCAGCAGTGCATTACAGCAGGGCATCAGGTCTGAAGCTTTCTTT. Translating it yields CASSALQQGIRSEAFF.

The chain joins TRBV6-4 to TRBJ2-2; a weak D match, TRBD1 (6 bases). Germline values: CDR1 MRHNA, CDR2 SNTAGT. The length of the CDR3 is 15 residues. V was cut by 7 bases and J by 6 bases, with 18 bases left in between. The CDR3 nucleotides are TGTGCCAGCAAATTGAGCAGGGGCTTCCCCGGGGAGCTGTTTTTT. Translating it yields CASKLSRGFPGELFF.

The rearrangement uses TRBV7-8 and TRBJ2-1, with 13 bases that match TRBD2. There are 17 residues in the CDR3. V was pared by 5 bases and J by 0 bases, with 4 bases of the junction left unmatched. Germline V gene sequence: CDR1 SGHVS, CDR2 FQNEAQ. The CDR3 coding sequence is TGTGCCAGCAGCGCGGGACTAGCGGGGAGCTCCTACAATGAGCAGTTCTTC. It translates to CASSAGLAGSSYNEQFF.

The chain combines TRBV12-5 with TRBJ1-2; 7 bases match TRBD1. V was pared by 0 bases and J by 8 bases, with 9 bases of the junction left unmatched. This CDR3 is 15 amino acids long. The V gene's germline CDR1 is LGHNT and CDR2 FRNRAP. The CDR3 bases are TGTGCTAGTGGTTTGGTAGTGACAGGGTTTGGAGGCTACACCTTC. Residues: CASGLVVTGFGGYTF.

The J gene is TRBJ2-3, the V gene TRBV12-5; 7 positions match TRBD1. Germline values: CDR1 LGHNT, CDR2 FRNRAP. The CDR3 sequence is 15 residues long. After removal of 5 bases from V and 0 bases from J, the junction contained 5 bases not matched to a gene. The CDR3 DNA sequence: TGTGCTAGTGGTCCAGGGGGTTCGAGCACAGATACGCAGTATTTT. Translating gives CASGPGGSSTDTQYF.

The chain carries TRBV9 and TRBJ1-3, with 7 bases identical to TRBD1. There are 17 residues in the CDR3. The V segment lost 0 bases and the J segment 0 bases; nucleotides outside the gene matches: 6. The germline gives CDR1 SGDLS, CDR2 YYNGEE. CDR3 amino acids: CASSVGGGGTSGNTIYF. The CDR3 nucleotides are TGTGCCAGCAGCGTAGGAGGAGGGGGCACCTCTGGAAACACCATATATTTT.

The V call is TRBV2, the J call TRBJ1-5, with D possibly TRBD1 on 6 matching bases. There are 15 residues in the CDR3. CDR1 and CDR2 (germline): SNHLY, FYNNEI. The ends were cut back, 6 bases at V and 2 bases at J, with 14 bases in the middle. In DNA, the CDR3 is TGTGCCAGCAGCCTAGAGAAGGGGGGCAATCAGCCCCAGCATTTT. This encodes CASSLEKGGNQPQHF.

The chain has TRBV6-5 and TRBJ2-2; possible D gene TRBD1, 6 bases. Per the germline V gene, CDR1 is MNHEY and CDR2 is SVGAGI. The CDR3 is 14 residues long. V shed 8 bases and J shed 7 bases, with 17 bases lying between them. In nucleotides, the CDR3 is TGTGCCAGCCTGAGGGCCAGGGGTTACGGGGAGCTGTTTTTT. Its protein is CASLRARGYGELFF.

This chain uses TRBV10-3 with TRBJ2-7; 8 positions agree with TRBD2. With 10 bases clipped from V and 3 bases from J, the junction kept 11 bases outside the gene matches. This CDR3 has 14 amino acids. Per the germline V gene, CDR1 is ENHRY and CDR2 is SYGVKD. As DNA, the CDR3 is TGTGCCACCGTTAGCGGGACTCAAATCTACGAGCAGTACTTC. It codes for CATVSGTQIYEQYF.

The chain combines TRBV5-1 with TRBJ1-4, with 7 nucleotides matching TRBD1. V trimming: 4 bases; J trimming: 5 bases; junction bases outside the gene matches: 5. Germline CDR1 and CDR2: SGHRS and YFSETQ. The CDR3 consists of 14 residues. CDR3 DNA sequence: TGCGCCAGCAGCAAGGACAGGACGAATGAAAAACTGTTTTTT. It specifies CASSKDRTNEKLFF.

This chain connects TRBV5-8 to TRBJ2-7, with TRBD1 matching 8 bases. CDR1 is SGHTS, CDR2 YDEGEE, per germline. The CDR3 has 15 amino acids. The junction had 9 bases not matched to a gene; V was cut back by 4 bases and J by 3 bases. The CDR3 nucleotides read TGTGCCAGCAGCATACAGGGGGGCCGGTTCTACGAGCAGTACTTC. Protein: CASSIQGGRFYEQYF.

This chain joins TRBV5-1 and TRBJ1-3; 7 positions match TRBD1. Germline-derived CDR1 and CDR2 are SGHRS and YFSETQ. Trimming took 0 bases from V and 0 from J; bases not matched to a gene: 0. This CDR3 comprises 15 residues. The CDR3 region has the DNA TGCGCCAGCAGCTTGGAGGGGGCCTCTGGAAACACCATATATTTT. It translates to CASSLEGASGNTIYF.

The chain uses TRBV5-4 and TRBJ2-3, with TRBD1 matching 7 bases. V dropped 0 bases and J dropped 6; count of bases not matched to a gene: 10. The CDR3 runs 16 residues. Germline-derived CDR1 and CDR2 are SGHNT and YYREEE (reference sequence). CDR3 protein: CASSLGGRGLVDTQYF. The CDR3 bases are TGTGCCAGCAGCTTGGGCGGAAGGGGGCTAGTGGATACGCAGTATTTT.

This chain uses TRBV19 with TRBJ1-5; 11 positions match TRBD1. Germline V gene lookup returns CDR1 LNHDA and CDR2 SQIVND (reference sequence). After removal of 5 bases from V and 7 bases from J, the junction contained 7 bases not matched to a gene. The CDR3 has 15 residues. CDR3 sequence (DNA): TGTGCCAGTAGTCCATGGACAGGGGGCGGGCAGCCCCAGCATTTT. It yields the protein CASSPWTGGGQPQHF.